These 23 T cell receptor beta chains came from one sample sequenced in a study of cytomegalovirus exposure and HLA in healthy donors. The study ran its PCR with 60 Vbeta and 13 Jbeta primers. Method: immunoSEQ multiplex PCR; TCRdb's copy keeps in-frame clones and lacks some. This repertoire shows 90,000 to 150,000 clones, about three quarters found once; its top ten account for roughly 3.1%. Sequencing input: PBMCs. The receptors were sampled from a woman aged 25 to 45 in good health and CMV-seropositive.

The chain combines TRBV2 with TRBJ1-3, with unresolved D. The germline V and J ends were trimmed by 6 bases and 1 base, with 4 bases remaining between them. Germline CDR1 and CDR2: SNHLY and FYNNEI. The CDR3 extends over 12 amino acids. DNA of the CDR3: TGTGCCAGCAGCTTGTCTGGAAACACCATATATTTT. Its protein is CASSLSGNTIYF.

This chain joins TRBV7-2 and TRBJ2-1; possibly TRBD2 for D (6 bases). Per germline, CDR1 SGHTA and CDR2 FQGNSA. The length of the CDR3 is 14 residues. V was pared by 1 base and J by 3 bases, with 7 bases between. This CDR3 is CASSLGGLYNEQFF. CDR3 DNA sequence: TGTGCCAGCAGCTTAGGGGGACTCTACAATGAGCAGTTCTTC.

This chain connects TRBV27 to TRBJ1-1; 9 bases line up with TRBD1. Germline trimming cut 7 bases from V and 8 bases from J; bases unmatched to any gene: 14. This CDR3 has 15 residues. The germline CDR1 and CDR2 sequences are MNHEY and SMNVEV (reference sequence). The CDR3 loop reads CASMVQGAPRKEAFF. CDR3 coding DNA: TGTGCCAGCATGGTACAGGGGGCGCCCCGGAAGGAAGCTTTCTTT.

The chain combines TRBV5-4 with TRBJ1-1; weak D call: TRBD1 (6 bases). The CDR3 runs to 15 residues. V lost 4 bases and J lost 4, with 17 bases in between. Germline CDR1 reads SGHNT; CDR2 reads YYREEE (reference sequence). CDR3 protein: CASSNAGVEGTEAFF. In DNA form, the CDR3 reads TGTGCCAGCAGCAACGCAGGGGTAGAGGGCACTGAAGCTTTCTTT. Based on the CDR3 plus reference TRBV5-4 and TRBJ1-1, the full variable domain is ETGVTQSPTHLIKTRGQQVTLRCSSQSGHNTVSWYQQALGQGPQFIFQYYREEENGRGNFPPRFSGLQFPNYSSELNVNALELDDSALYLCASSNAGVEGTEAFFGQGTRLTVV.

J is TRBJ1-2 and V is TRBV6-6; 8 nucleotides match TRBD1. This CDR3 spans 13 amino acids. With V trimmed by 6 bases and J by 7 bases, 7 bases remained unmatched. Germline V gene sequence: CDR1 MNHNY, CDR2 SVGAGI (reference sequence). The CDR3 region is CASSPDRAGGYTF. CDR3 nucleotide sequence: TGTGCCAGCAGCCCGGACAGGGCGGGTGGCTACACCTTC.

The chain recombines TRBV7-2 with TRBJ2-2; weak D call: TRBD2 (5 bases). CDR1 SGHTA and CDR2 FQGNSA come from the germline V gene. Trimming left V 4 bases short and J 5 bases short, with 11 bases between. This CDR3 has 14 residues. CDR3 nucleotide sequence: TGTGCCAGCAGCTCTACTAGGAGAACCGGGGAGCTGTTTTTT. This translates into CASSSTRRTGELFF.

The V call is TRBV27, the J call TRBJ2-3, with D perhaps matching TRBD2 (6 bases). V was cut by 3 bases and J by 4 bases, with 14 bases left in between. The CDR3 spans 15 residues. Germline V CDR1 and CDR2: MNHEY, SMNVEV (reference sequence). The CDR3 is CASSFTTSVADTQYF. Here the CDR3 DNA reads TGTGCCAGCAGTTTTACGACTAGTGTGGCAGATACGCAGTATTTT.

The sample holds a few counts of this clone. CDR3 sequence: CASRRTSGLSYEQYF. In nucleotides, the CDR3 is TGTGCCAGCAGACGGACTAGCGGGCTTTCCTACGAGCAGTACTTC. The V gene is TRBV27, the J gene TRBJ2-5, with 11 bases fitting TRBD2. The J call may be mistaken, given a closer DNA end match to TRBJ2-7. In germline, CDR1 is MNHEY, CDR2 SMNVEV (reference sequence). CDR3 length: 15 residues.

This chain connects TRBV28 to TRBJ2-7; 13 positions agree with TRBD2. Trimming removed 4 bases from V and 3 bases from J; junction bases left unmatched: 15. Per germline, CDR1 MDHEN and CDR2 SYDVKM. The CDR3 has 19 amino acids. The CDR3, as DNA: TGTGCCAGCAGTTCGACCCCAGGGACTAGCGGGGCAAAGGTCTACGAGCAGTACTTC. Amino acid sequence: CASSSTPGTSGAKVYEQYF.

This clone was recorded once. V is TRBV7-3 and J is TRBJ2-3, with 8 bases fitting TRBD2. The CDR3 consists of 16 residues. CDR1 is SGHTA and CDR2 is FQGTGA in the germline V gene. Trimming took 1 base from V and 0 from J; bases not matched to a gene: 3. CDR3 region: CASSLRGGGSTDTQYF. In DNA, the CDR3 is TGTGCCAGCAGCTTAAGGGGCGGGGGGAGCACAGATACGCAGTATTTT. Supplemented by reference TRBV7-3 and TRBJ2-3, the full variable domain reads GAGVSQTPSNKVTEKGKYVELRCDPISGHTALYWYRQSLGQGPEFLIYFQGTGAADDSGLPNDRFFAVRPEGSVSTLKIQRTERGDSAVYLCASSLRGGGSTDTQYFGPGTRLTVL.

V usage is TRBV7-9 and J usage is TRBJ2-7, with D perhaps matching TRBD2 (6 bases). V lost 4 bases, J lost 3 bases, and 16 bases lay in between. The CDR3 is made up of 15 amino acids. Germline V gene data show CDR1 as SEHNR and CDR2 as FQNEAQ (reference sequence). The CDR3 loop reads CASSSIAGSIYEQYF. CDR3 DNA sequence: TGTGCCAGCAGCTCCATTGCGGGATCCATCTACGAGCAGTACTTC.

V usage is TRBV29-1 and J usage is TRBJ1-2, with 8 bases fitting TRBD1. Germline V gives CDR1 SQVTM, CDR2 ANQGSEA. The CDR3 contains 11 residues. Losses at the gene ends were 6 bases for V and 5 bases for J; bases not matched to a gene: 2. For the CDR3, the DNA is TGCAGCGTACAGGGGGGGTATGGCTACACCTTC. Encoded protein: CSVQGGYGYTF.

The chain has TRBV19 and TRBJ2-3; weak D call: TRBD2 (6 bases). Trimming stripped 5 bases from V and 6 bases from J, with 12 bases between. The CDR3 is 13 amino acids. CDR1 is LNHDA and CDR2 is SQIVND in the germline V gene (reference sequence). The CDR3 nucleotides are TGTGCCAGTAGTTCTTACCGGGGGGATACGCAGTATTTT. The encoded protein is CASSSYRGDTQYF.

V gene TRBV7-2 combines with J gene TRBJ2-7; the match to TRBD2 covers 13 bases. Germline CDR1 and CDR2: SGHTA and FQGNSA. The ends lost 5 bases at V and 0 bases at J; junction bases unmatched: 4. The CDR3 length is 16 residues. The CDR3 DNA reads as TGTGCCAGCAGCATGGGACTAGCGGGGAACTCCTACGAGCAGTACTTC. As protein: CASSMGLAGNSYEQYF.

This clone was found many times. The chain carries TRBV7-9 and TRBJ2-7; maybe TRBD1 (6 bases). The length of the CDR3 is 14 residues. Germline-derived CDR1 and CDR2 are SEHNR and FQNEAQ (reference sequence). V lost 5 bases to trimming and J lost 0 bases, with 11 bases between them. Written as DNA, the CDR3 is TGTGCCAGCAGCCCGGACAGCCACTCCTACGAGCAGTACTTC. It specifies CASSPDSHSYEQYF.

The DNA for the CDR3 is TGTGCCAGCAGCGAGGCGAGTGGCTACACCTTC. Amino acids: CASSEASGYTF. This rearrangement joins TRBV7-9 to TRBJ1-2; D gene uncertain. The CDR3 spans 11 residues. V was pared by 5 bases and J by 7 bases, with 8 bases between. CDR1 and CDR2 (germline): SEHNR, FQNEAQ (reference sequence).

V and J are TRBV2 and TRBJ2-5; perhaps TRBD1 as D (6 bases). The CDR3 runs to 12 residues. Germline lookup yields CDR1 SNHLY and CDR2 FYNNEI. Deletions cut 6 bases from V and 3 bases from J, with 8 bases between. Here the CDR3 reads CASRGGKETQYF. CDR3 DNA: TGTGCCAGCAGAGGGGGAAAAGAGACCCAGTACTTC.

The chain couples TRBV28 to TRBJ2-7; 10 bases map to TRBD2. The CDR3 consists of 16 residues. V lost 4 bases to trimming and J lost 4 bases; unmatched junction nucleotides: 10. Germline V CDR1 and CDR2: MDHEN, SYDVKM. The CDR3 nucleotides read TGTGCCAGCAGTTCCCCGGGGACTAGCGCCTCTTACGAGCAGTACTTC. It encodes CASSSPGTSASYEQYF.

This chain links TRBV19 with TRBJ1-2; 8 bases are shared with TRBD1. Germline-derived CDR1 and CDR2 are LNHDA and SQIVND (reference sequence). V lost 10 bases to trimming and J lost 2 bases; unmatched junction nucleotides: 18. CDR3 length: 17 amino acids. CDR3 sequence (DNA): TGTGCCACCACCCCTGATTGGGGGCGGACAGGGAACTATGGCTACACCTTC. Translation: CATTPDWGRTGNYGYTF. Complete variable domain (other parts from reference TRBV19 and TRBJ1-2): DGGITQSPKYLFRKEGQNVTLSCEQNLNHDAMYWYRQDPGQGLRLIYYSQIVNDFQKGDIAEGYSVSREKKESFPLTVTSAQKNPTAFYLCATTPDWGRTGNYGYTFGSGTRLTVV.

The chain carries TRBV11-2 and TRBJ2-3, with 14 positions matching TRBD2. Germline CDR1 is SGHAT and CDR2 is FQNNGV. The junction had 14 bases not matched to a gene; V was cut back by 5 bases and J by 10 bases. The CDR3 is 17 amino acids. The CDR3 nucleotides read TGTGCCAGCAGCCTGGGACTAGCGGGGGCGGGCGGTGAGGCGCAGTATTTT. As protein: CASSLGLAGAGGEAQYF.

This chain links TRBV6-1 with TRBJ1-6, with D uncertain. Trimming shortened V by 1 base and J by 9 bases, and 13 bases separated the two germline ends. The germline V gene has CDR1 MNHNS and CDR2 SASEGT. The CDR3 extends over 15 amino acids. Here the CDR3 DNA reads TGTGCCAGCAGTGAAGGAGGGTTCGGCCTTTCACCCCTCCACTTT. It codes for CASSEGGFGLSPLHF.

The chain is built from TRBV29-1 and TRBJ1-3, with D perhaps TRBD1 (5 bases). Trimming pared 7 bases from V and 0 bases from J, leaving 13 bases between. Germline V lookup: CDR1 SQVTM, CDR2 ANQGSEA. The length of the CDR3 is 14 residues. The CDR3 loop is CSAFGTFSGNTIYF. As DNA, the CDR3 is TGCAGCGCGTTCGGGACTTTCTCTGGAAACACCATATATTTT.

The chain employs TRBV10-3 and TRBJ2-5; 8 bases match TRBD2. The germline V gene encodes CDR1 ENHRY and CDR2 SYGVKD. V trimming: 3 bases; J trimming: 5 bases; junction bases outside the gene matches: 11. The length of the CDR3 is 16 residues. DNA of the CDR3: TGTGCCATCAGTGACCTTCGGGGGGGCCCTCGGGAGACCCAGTACTTC. This translates into CAISDLRGGPRETQYF.